This entry lists 27 T cell receptor beta chains sequenced from one sample in a study of blood T cell repertoires in COVID-19. Data came from immunoSEQ multiplex PCR; TCRdb stores just in-frame clones and leaves some out. The sample lists tens of thousands of clones, roughly three quarters occurring once. Sequencing was carried out using peripheral blood. The receptors were sampled from an older man with COVID-19, enrolled during active disease.

Here the CDR3 DNA reads TGCGCCAGCAGTCGGCAGGATGGACTAGCGGGAGTATCTTACGAGCAGTACTTC. It encodes CASSRQDGLAGVSYEQYF. The chain joins TRBV23-1 to TRBJ2-7; 13 nucleotides line up with TRBD2. TRBV23-1 is sorted into the ORF group, with uncertain function. CDR3 length: 18 residues. J gave up 4 bases and V 4 bases, and 13 bases lay outside the gene matches.

The chain couples TRBV9 to TRBJ2-2; D is unresolved. Germline V gives CDR1 SGDLS, CDR2 YYNGEE. V dropped 4 bases and J dropped 7 bases, with 8 bases sitting between them. This CDR3 contains 12 residues. The CDR3 loop is CASSKRDGELFF. The CDR3 nucleotides are TGTGCCAGCAGCAAACGAGACGGGGAGCTGTTTTTT.

The chain carries TRBV29-1 and TRBJ2-7, with TRBD1 matching 10 bases. The CDR3 is made up of 14 amino acids. The V gene end was trimmed by 4 bases and the J gene end by 2 bases; junction bases not matched to a gene: 5. Germline V CDR1 and CDR2: SQVTM, ANQGSEA. CDR3 nucleotide sequence: TGCAGCGTTGCTCCCGGGACAGGGGCCTACGAGCAGTACTTC. Translation: CSVAPGTGAYEQYF.

The gene calls are TRBV29-1 and TRBJ2-5; TRBD2 aligns across 12 bases. Germline V gives CDR1 SQVTM, CDR2 ANQGSEA. The V segment lost 4 bases and the J segment 4 bases; nucleotides outside the gene matches: 7. CDR3 length: 15 amino acids. CDR3 amino acids: CSVAPSGRGAETQYF. The CDR3 coding sequence is TGCAGCGTTGCCCCTAGCGGGAGGGGGGCAGAGACCCAGTACTTC.

Here the CDR3 DNA reads TGTGCCATCAGCAGGACAGGGATTTATGGCTACACCTTC. It translates to CAISRTGIYGYTF. The rearrangement links TRBV10-3 to TRBJ1-2; 8 nucleotides line up with TRBD1. J lost 5 bases, V lost 6 bases, and 5 bases had no gene match. This CDR3 has 13 residues. The V gene's germline CDR1 is ENHRY and CDR2 SYGVKD.

The chain links TRBV4-1 to TRBJ1-5, with 8 bases lining up with TRBD1. The CDR3 contains 17 residues. The V segment lost 3 bases and the J segment 7 bases; nucleotides outside the gene matches: 14. Germline V gene data show CDR1 as MGHRA and CDR2 as YSYEKL. CDR3 sequence: CASSQDPNQGARQPQHF. The CDR3 region has the DNA TGCGCCAGCAGCCAGGATCCAAATCAGGGGGCGAGACAGCCCCAGCATTTT.

The chain carries TRBV11-3 and TRBJ2-1; 7 bases match TRBD2. V trimming: 5 bases; J trimming: 8 bases; junction bases outside the gene matches: 3. The CDR3 contains 12 residues. The germline CDR1 and CDR2 sequences are SGHNT and YENEEA. The DNA for the CDR3 is TGTGCCAGCAGCCTCACTAGCGATGAGCAGTTCTTC. Translated: CASSLTSDEQFF.

The J gene is TRBJ2-2, the V gene TRBV24-1; tentatively, D is TRBD1 (6 bases). Between the trimmed V and J ends, which lost 4 bases and 6 bases, there was a span of 11 bases. Germline V gene data show CDR1 as KGHDR and CDR2 as SFDVKD. The CDR3 consists of 14 residues. The CDR3 sequence is CATSENPGAGELFF. CDR3 DNA: TGTGCCACCAGTGAAAACCCAGGGGCCGGGGAGCTGTTTTTT.

V is TRBV13 and J is TRBJ1-2; 11 nucleotides align to TRBD1. The CDR3 loop spans 15 amino acids. Trimming cost V 5 bases and J 2 bases; bases outside gene matches: 4. Germline loops: CDR1 PRHDT, CDR2 FYEKMQ (reference sequence). In nucleotides, the CDR3 is TGTGCCAGCAGCAGCTGGGACAGGGGGAACTATGGCTACACCTTC. It specifies CASSSWDRGNYGYTF. Together with reference TRBV13 and TRBJ1-2, the CDR3 gives the full variable domain: AAGVIQSPRHLIKEKRETATLKCYPIPRHDTVYWYQQGPGQDPQFLISFYEKMQSDKGSIPDRFSAQQFSDYHSELNMSSLELGDSALYFCASSSWDRGNYGYTFGSGTRLTVV.

J is TRBJ2-3 and V is TRBV28; a possible D gene is TRBD2 (6 bases). The germline V gene has CDR1 MDHEN and CDR2 SYDVKM. The V and J ends lost 6 bases and 2 bases respectively, with 15 bases between them. The CDR3 is 15 amino acids. CDR3 sequence reads: CASRGSGTFTDTQYF. Here the CDR3 DNA reads TGTGCCAGCAGGGGGTCCGGGACTTTCACAGATACGCAGTATTTT. The full variable domain, with the rest looked up from reference TRBV28 and TRBJ2-3, is DVKVTQSSRYLVKRTGEKVFLECVQDMDHENMFWYRQDPGLGLRLIYFSYDVKMKEKGDIPEGYSVSREKKERFSLILESASTNQTSMYLCASRGSGTFTDTQYFGPGTRLTVL.

Written as DNA, the CDR3 is TGTGCCAGCAGTCCCCTGACCGAGGAGAGAGAGACCCAGTACTTC. The encoded protein is CASSPLTEERETQYF. The chain carries TRBV6-5 and TRBJ2-5; D is undetermined. Germline-derived CDR1 and CDR2 are MNHEY and SVGAGI. V lost 5 bases to trimming and J lost 4 bases, with 17 bases between them. The CDR3 is 15 amino acids.

The chain combines TRBV6-5 with TRBJ1-5; tentatively, D is TRBD1 (5 bases). Germline V gene lookup returns CDR1 MNHEY and CDR2 SVGAGI. This CDR3 is built from 15 residues. V lost 6 bases and J lost 2, with 14 bases in between. CDR3 residues: CASRPRVRGNQPQHF. The CDR3 DNA reads TGTGCCAGCAGGCCCAGGGTTCGCGGCAATCAGCCCCAGCATTTT.

In its sample, this clone was seen once. The chain has TRBV29-1 and TRBJ2-3; perhaps TRBD2 as D (5 bases). The CDR3 is 13 amino acids. V was pared by 3 bases and J by 5 bases, with 12 bases between. The germline CDR1 and CDR2 sequences are SQVTM and ANQGSEA. The CDR3 region is CSVDGLAKDTQYF. DNA of the CDR3: TGCAGCGTTGATGGCCTAGCAAAAGATACGCAGTATTTT.

The CDR3 DNA reads as TGTGCCAGCACGGGACAGAATGTCCAGCCCCAGCATTTT. It specifies CASTGQNVQPQHF. The V gene is TRBV2, the J gene TRBJ1-5; TRBD1 aligns across 7 bases. The germline V gene has CDR1 SNHLY and CDR2 FYNNEI. This CDR3 region has 13 residues. Trimming removed 7 bases from V and 7 bases from J; junction bases left unmatched: 7.

This clone was seen just once. The chain couples TRBV7-2 to TRBJ1-5, with TRBD1 matching 10 bases. Germline trimming cut 5 bases from V and 4 bases from J; bases unmatched to any gene: 5. Germline V gives CDR1 SGHTA, CDR2 FQGNSA. CDR3 length: 15 residues. The chain's CDR3 is CASSPGQGGNQPQHF. CDR3 in DNA: TGTGCCAGCAGCCCCGGACAGGGGGGTAATCAGCCCCAGCATTTT.

This clone was counted a few times. The rearrangement links TRBV2 to TRBJ2-1; D not certain. Per the germline V gene, CDR1 is SNHLY and CDR2 is FYNNEI. V lost 8 bases to trimming and J lost 0 bases, with 11 bases between them. This CDR3 comprises 14 residues. The CDR3 region has the DNA TGTGCCAGCGGAAAGACACGCTCCTACAATGAGCAGTTCTTC. Translation: CASGKTRSYNEQFF.

The rearrangement links TRBV12-3 or TRBV12-4 to TRBJ2-7, with D perhaps TRBD2 (5 bases). The CDR3 has 12 amino acids. Trimming took 5 bases from V and 2 from J, leaving 7 bases between them. CDR3 nucleotides: TGTGCCAGCAGTCGGGGTCCCTACGAGCAGTACTTC. This encodes CASSRGPYEQYF.

The chain couples TRBV5-1 to TRBJ2-7; TRBD1 matches 9 bases. V lost 2 bases, J lost 3 bases, and 9 bases stayed unmatched. This CDR3 is 16 amino acids long. Germline V gene sequence: CDR1 SGHRS, CDR2 YFSETQ. This CDR3 is CASSLTGGPYYYEQYF. The CDR3 DNA sequence: TGCGCCAGCAGCTTAACAGGGGGCCCCTACTACTACGAGCAGTACTTC.

This clone has only one observation. The rearrangement joins TRBV19 to TRBJ1-2; 9 nucleotides align to TRBD1. J lost 8 bases, V lost 6 bases, and 4 bases had no gene match. Germline-derived CDR1 and CDR2 are LNHDA and SQIVND (reference sequence). The CDR3 loop spans 12 amino acids. This chain's CDR3 is CASRTGGWGYTF. The CDR3 coding sequence is TGTGCCAGTAGAACAGGGGGCTGGGGCTACACCTTC. Combining the CDR3 with reference TRBV19 and TRBJ1-2 gives the whole variable domain DGGITQSPKYLFRKEGQNVTLSCEQNLNHDAMYWYRQDPGQGLRLIYYSQIVNDFQKGDIAEGYSVSREKKESFPLTVTSAQKNPTAFYLCASRTGGWGYTFGSGTRLTVV.

V is TRBV5-1 and J is TRBJ2-1, with unresolved D. The CDR3 runs 13 residues. V was trimmed by 2 bases and J by 9 bases, leaving 12 bases between them. Germline V CDR1 and CDR2: SGHRS, YFSETQ. The CDR3, as DNA: TGCGCCAGCAGCTTCCGGGTCTCGGGTGAGCAGTTCTTC. It yields the protein CASSFRVSGEQFF.

V is TRBV28 and J is TRBJ1-1, with no clear D. Looked up from germline, CDR1 is MDHEN and CDR2 is SYDVKM. The V and J ends lost 7 bases and 2 bases respectively, with 17 bases between them. The CDR3 is made up of 15 amino acids. Written as DNA, the CDR3 is TGTGCCAGCATTCCGGCGGGTAGTCGTAACACTGAAGCTTTCTTT. Translation gives CASIPAGSRNTEAFF.

This clone was seen repeatedly, ten times or more. The chain has TRBV18 and TRBJ1-3, with 8 bases matching TRBD1. Germline V lookup: CDR1 KGHSH, CDR2 LQKENI. The CDR3 extends over 15 amino acids. Trimming at V came to 5 bases and at J to 2 bases, leaving 5 bases not matched to a gene. The CDR3 DNA follows: TGTGCCAGCTCAAGACAGGGGAAGGCTGGAAACACCATATATTTT. It encodes CASSRQGKAGNTIYF.

This clone has more than one count but fewer than ten. This chain uses TRBV6-6 with TRBJ1-2; 9 bases are a match to TRBD1. This CDR3 contains 15 residues. Germline trimming cut 5 bases from V and 4 bases from J; bases unmatched to any gene: 8. Germline V gives CDR1 MNHNY, CDR2 SVGAGI (reference sequence). DNA of the CDR3: TGTGCCAGCAGTCACCCCGGGACAGGGTTCTATGGCTACACCTTC. Its translation is CASSHPGTGFYGYTF.

The chain employs TRBV5-1 and TRBJ2-1; 7 nucleotides agree with TRBD2. Trimming removed 3 bases from V and 1 base from J; junction bases left unmatched: 4. The CDR3 spans 15 residues. The V gene's germline CDR1 is SGHRS and CDR2 YFSETQ. The CDR3 is CASSSTSLSYNEQFF. The DNA for the CDR3 is TGCGCCAGCAGCTCGACTAGCCTATCCTACAATGAGCAGTTCTTC.

The gene calls are TRBV5-1 and TRBJ2-2, with 14 nucleotides matching TRBD2. Trimming at V came to 4 bases and at J to 4 bases, leaving 6 bases not matched to a gene. Germline CDR1 reads SGHRS; CDR2 reads YFSETQ. The CDR3 covers 17 residues. CDR3 sequence (DNA): TGCGCCAGCAGCCGACTAGCGGGAGGGCCGGGCACCGGGGAGCTGTTTTTT. Translation: CASSRLAGGPGTGELFF.

A few counts support this clone. The V and J genes are TRBV5-1 and TRBJ2-7; 8 nucleotides agree with TRBD2. J gave up 1 base and V 0 bases, and 6 bases lay outside the gene matches. Per the germline V gene, CDR1 is SGHRS and CDR2 is YFSETQ. The CDR3 length is 16 residues. The CDR3 sequence: CASSLVGGGRSYEQYF. The DNA for the CDR3 is TGCGCCAGCAGCTTGGTGGGCGGCGGGAGGTCCTACGAGCAGTACTTC. Filled out from reference TRBV5-1 and TRBJ2-7, the complete variable domain reads KAGVTQTPRYLIKTRGQQVTLSCSPISGHRSVSWYQQTPGQGLQFLFEYFSETQRNKGNFPGRFSGRQFSNSRSEMNVSTLELGDSALYLCASSLVGGGRSYEQYFGPGTRLTVT.

This sequence joins TRBV2 and TRBJ1-2; D perhaps matches TRBD1 (5 bases). V was cut by 8 bases and J by 4 bases, with 11 bases left in between. CDR3 length: 12 residues. In germline, CDR1 is SNHLY, CDR2 FYNNEI. CDR3 sequence (DNA): TGTGCCAGCCAAGACAGAGGCTATGGCTACACCTTC. Encoded protein: CASQDRGYGYTF.